The present TCR beta chain was sequenced within a study of T-cell reconstitution after alpha-beta-depleted transplantation in children (dated by TCRdb to the mid-2010s). With respect to the entire study: Using TCR repertoire profiling, the study quantitatively followed how T-cell immune reconstitution unfolded in children after TCRalphabeta/CD19-depleted allogeneic hematopoietic cell transplantation.

Based on the germline V gene, the CDR1 and CDR2 sequences are MNHEY and SVGEGT. The CDR3, from cysteine to phenylalanine, totals 13 residues. Kept here is only the CDR3 DNA, which spans 39 bases and is read in frame from base 1. At the junction V is shortened by 3 bases and J by 5 bases, with 8 bases in between. Note on this clonotype: What this receptor recognizes is not known. The sample holds no much larger clone one base away, and base qualities are not on file.

The treatment or condition tag for this specimen amounts to: allogeneic hematopoietic cell transplantation with graft depleted of TCRalphabeta T cells and CD19 B cells. Transplant recipients were children who received TCRalphabeta/CD19-depleted allogeneic hematopoietic cell grafts. Here is what the overall study found, with its caveats: About two months after transplant, the apparently early recovery of alphabetaT-cell counts reportedly depended on just several hundred clones that had expanded rapidly and came from non-depleted graft cells. The high TCRbeta diversity at day 60 in some patients was ascribed to recipient T cells and intrathymic progenitors that had survived conditioning. Over subsequent months, a decline in hyperexpanded clone frequencies was noted, and after one year, T-cell counts and TCRbeta diversity were mostly ascribed to newly produced T cells.

To prepare the library, PCR was applied. Sequencing relied on an Illumina HiSeq 2500. TCR library preparation used molecular barcoding, with unique molecular identifiers applied to normalize quantification of the TCRbeta repertoire. The public reads were quality trimmed at Q25 with fastp and then assembled into clones with MiXCR by TCRdb, keeping productive beta chains. Under each unique CDR3 protein, matching rows form one entry showing the most common genes and DNA. This sample holds about 130,000 distinct CDR3 sequences; 9.7% were observed only once. The ten largest account for nearly 25% of the sample.

This sequence uses TRBV6-2 or TRBV6-3 and TRBJ2-1, with no confidently assigned D gene. This specimen was PBMCs, mostly from graft donor cells, taken 180 days after TCRalphabeta/CD19-depleted stem cell transplant. This receptor was obtained from a girl less than two years old who had a stem cell transplant for combined immunodeficiency, so the T cells may come from the graft donor. Here is the DNA: TGTGCCAGCAGTTATTCCCTTCACAATGAGCAGTTCTTC. Its translation is CASSYSLHNEQFF.